The clone carrying this TCR beta chain has just a few counts. The hyperthyroidism was newly diagnosed and had lasted under 2 months; the patients were aged 18 to 65. Lactation, pregnancy, other autoimmune disease or uncontrolled infection led to exclusion of patients. Isolation of PBMCs was performed on 8.5 to 10 ml fresh peripheral blood. Using RNA transcripts as the source, TCR beta CDR3 regions were amplified. TCR CDR3 regions were first amplified by RT-PCR with HTBI primers. MiXCR, applied by TCRdb to the multiplex PCR reads, yields one record per CDR3 protein. The table has 250,000 to 350,000 distinct CDR3 sequences, 16% seen once; the top ten hold around 34%. These data are taken from a study of T cells in Graves' hyperthyroidism and ophthalmopathy. From germline, CDR1 is SGHAT and CDR2 FQNNGV. The CDR3 has 15 residues. With 5 bases removed from V and 2 bases from J, the gap between germline ends came to 12 bases.

The sequencing sample was made of blood. The chain uses TRBV11-2 and TRBJ1-4, with D possibly TRBD1 on 6 matching bases. The sequence came from a man between 25 and 39 years old with Graves' hyperthyroidism. In nucleotides, the CDR3 is TGTGCCAGCAGCCAACAGGGATTGACTAATGAAAAACTGTTTTTT. Translation gives CASSQQGLTNEKLFF.